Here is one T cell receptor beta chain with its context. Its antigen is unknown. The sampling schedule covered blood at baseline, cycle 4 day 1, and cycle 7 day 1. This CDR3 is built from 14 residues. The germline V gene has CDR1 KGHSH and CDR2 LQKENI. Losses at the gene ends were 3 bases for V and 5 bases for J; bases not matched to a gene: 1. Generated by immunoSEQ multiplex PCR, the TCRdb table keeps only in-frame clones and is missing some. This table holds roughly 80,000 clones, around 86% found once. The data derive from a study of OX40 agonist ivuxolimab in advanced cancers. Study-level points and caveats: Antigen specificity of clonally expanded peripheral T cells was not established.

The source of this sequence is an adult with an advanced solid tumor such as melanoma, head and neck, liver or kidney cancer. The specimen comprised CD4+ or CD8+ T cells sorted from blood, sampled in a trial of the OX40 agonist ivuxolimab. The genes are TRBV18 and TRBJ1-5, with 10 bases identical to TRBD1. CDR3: CASSPGQGHQPQHF. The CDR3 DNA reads TGTGCCAGCTCACCGGGACAGGGGCATCAGCCCCAGCATTTT. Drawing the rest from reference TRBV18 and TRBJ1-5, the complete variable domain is NAGVMQNPRHLVRRRGQEARLRCSPMKGHSHVYWYRQLPEEGLKFMVYLQKENIIDESGMPKERFSAEFPKEGPSILRIQQVVRGDSAAYFCASSPGQGHQPQHFGDGTRLSIL.